The 26 T cell receptor beta chains reported below all come from one sample, sequenced in a study of regulatory T cells in long-lasting Graves disease. The time point is: newly diagnosed GD, antithyroid drugs for less than 3 months. Preparation of the TCR library used RNA extracted from PBMCs. Investigators prepared the TCR beta libraries by applying iRepertoire HTBI primers and Arm-PCR of CDR3 regions. One entry per CDR3 protein, called by TCRdb with MiXCR from the multiplex PCR reads. The repertoire holds a few hundred thousand distinct CDR3 sequences, with 13% as singletons. This same sample was also taken into another study, of T cells in Graves' hyperthyroidism and ophthalmopathy.

The starting material was peripheral blood mononuclear cells (PBMCs), obtained at new diagnosis, from a patient treated with antithyroid drugs. Receptors were obtained from a young man with Graves disease.

This clonotype was seen repeatedly, ten times or more. This chain uses TRBV7-2 with TRBJ2-5; D tentatively fits TRBD1 or TRBD2 (5 bases each). This CDR3 is built from 14 residues. V was shortened by 6 bases and J by 3 bases, with 14 bases between the two germline ends. Germline CDR1 and CDR2: SGHTA and FQGNSA. The CDR3 loop reads CASSRADTKETQYF. CDR3 DNA sequence: TGTGCCAGCAGTCGAGCGGACACAAAAGAGACCCAGTACTTC.

This clonotype was recorded a few times. This CDR3 reads CATSRRLGASFGYTF. Written as DNA, the CDR3 is TGTGCCACCAGCCGCCGACTGGGGGCGTCGTTTGGCTACACCTTC. The chain has TRBV15 and TRBJ1-2; tentatively, D is TRBD1 (6 bases). V was clipped by 5 bases and J by 7 bases, with 20 bases between them. This CDR3 comprises 15 residues. Germline CDR1 is LNHNV and CDR2 is YYDKDF (reference sequence). The full variable domain, rest sourced from reference TRBV15 and TRBJ1-2, is DAMVIQNPRYQVTQFGKPVTLSCSQTLNHNVMYWYQQKSSQAPKLLFHYYDKDFNNEADTPDNFQSRRPNTSFCFLDIRSPGLGDTAMYLCATSRRLGASFGYTFGSGTRLTVV.

This clonotype was observed a handful of times. The V and J genes are TRBV3-1 and TRBJ1-1, with TRBD1 matching over 10 bases. The CDR3 totals 16 residues. Germline lookup yields CDR1 LGHDT and CDR2 YNNKEL (reference sequence). V trimming: 1 base; J trimming: 4 bases; junction bases outside the gene matches: 6. The DNA for the CDR3 is TGTGCCAGCAGCCAAGCCCGGACAGGGGGAGGCACTGAAGCTTTCTTT. Its translation is CASSQARTGGGTEAFF.

This sequence joins TRBV7-9 and TRBJ2-7; 13 bases line up with TRBD2. V trimming: 0 bases; J trimming: 0 bases; junction bases outside the gene matches: 2. From germline, CDR1 is SEHNR and CDR2 FQNEAQ (reference sequence). This CDR3 has 17 residues. CDR3 in amino acids: CASSLALAGGSSYEQYF. The CDR3 DNA reads as TGTGCCAGCAGCTTAGCACTAGCGGGAGGGAGCTCCTACGAGCAGTACTTC. Full variable domain (rest looked up from reference TRBV7-9 and TRBJ2-7): DTGVSQNPRHKITKRGQNVTFRCDPISEHNRLYWYRQTLGQGPEFLTYFQNEAQLEKSRLLSDRFSAERPKGSFSTLEIQRTEQGDSAMYLCASSLALAGGSSYEQYFGPGTRLTVT.

This clonotype was seen repeatedly, ten times or more. Germline is not matched at one junction end, which may reflect a read error. The chain couples TRBV24-1 to TRBJ2-1; 7 bases are a match to TRBD1. The CDR3 spans 11 residues. Germline V lookup: CDR1 KGHDR, CDR2 SFDVKD. In DNA, the CDR3 is TGTGCCACCAGTGCCACGGACAGGAGGATCTTC. Protein sequence: CATSATDRRIF.

This clonotype showed up many times. The chain uses TRBV24-1 and TRBJ2-7; unclear D gene. The CDR3 has 13 residues. V lost 2 bases and J 2 bases, leaving 6 bases between the germline ends. CDR1 and CDR2 from the germline V gene are KGHDR and SFDVKD. CDR3 residues: CATSDWATYEQYF. CDR3 coding DNA: TGTGCCACCAGTGATTGGGCCACCTACGAGCAGTACTTC.

This clonotype occurred many times. The chain combines TRBV5-1 with TRBJ1-1, with D possibly TRBD1 on 5 matching bases. The germline V gene has CDR1 SGHRS and CDR2 YFSETQ. CDR3 length: 16 residues. The V and J ends lost 0 bases and 5 bases respectively, with 17 bases between them. The CDR3, as DNA: TGCGCCAGCAGCTTGGGGGTTGGGCAGGGAAGAACTGAAGCTTTCTTT. The encoded protein is CASSLGVGQGRTEAFF. The full variable domain, completed using reference TRBV5-1 and TRBJ1-1, is KAGVTQTPRYLIKTRGQQVTLSCSPISGHRSVSWYQQTPGQGLQFLFEYFSETQRNKGNFPGRFSGRQFSNSRSEMNVSTLELGDSALYLCASSLGVGQGRTEAFFGQGTRLTVV.

The chain has TRBV30 and TRBJ1-2; D remains unclear. Trimming shortened V by 8 bases and J by 3 bases, and 22 bases separated the two germline ends. Germline lookup yields CDR1 GTSNPN and CDR2 SVGIG (reference sequence). The CDR3 totals 15 residues. The CDR3 sequence is CARNPGSGGYYGYTF. The CDR3 nucleotides are TGTGCCCGGAACCCCGGTTCCGGCGGATACTATGGCTACACCTTC.

This clonotype was picked up a small number of times. The rearrangement joins TRBV18 to TRBJ2-7, with D hard to call. V dropped 4 bases and J dropped 3 bases, with 16 bases sitting between them. Germline V CDR1 and CDR2: KGHSH, LQKENI. The CDR3 sequence is 15 residues long. The CDR3 region is CASSRLQVGNYEQYF. DNA for the CDR3: TGTGCCAGCTCACGGCTCCAAGTGGGAAACTACGAGCAGTACTTC.

This clonotype was detected ten times or more. One junction end disagrees with the germline gene, perhaps due to a read error. This rearrangement joins TRBV5-1 to TRBJ2-3; D call uncertain. Germline assignment: CDR1 SGHRS and CDR2 YFSETQ. The CDR3 length is 15 residues. The CDR3 spells CASSNGQLSTDTQYF. CDR3 coding DNA: TGTGCCAGCAGCAATGGCCAGCTTAGCACAGATACGCAGTATTTT. Full variable domain (remainder filled in from reference TRBV5-1 and TRBJ2-3): KAGVTQTPRYLIKTRGQQVTLSCSPISGHRSVSWYQQTPGQGLQFLFEYFSETQRNKGNFPGRFSGRQFSNSRSEMNVSTLELGDSALYLCASSNGQLSTDTQYFGPGTRLTVL.

The sample holds many counts of this clonotype. The J gene is TRBJ2-1, the V gene TRBV9, with D uncertain. The CDR3 is 12 amino acids. Germline V gives CDR1 SGDLS, CDR2 YYNGEE. V lost 1 base to trimming and J lost 8 bases, with 7 bases between them. The CDR3 loop is CASSVYGDEQFF. The DNA of the CDR3 is TGTGCCAGCAGCGTATATGGCGATGAGCAGTTCTTC. The full variable domain, in which reference TRBV9 and TRBJ2-1 provide the parts outside the CDR3, is DSGVTQTPKHLITATGQRVTLRCSPRSGDLSVYWYQQSLDQGLQFLIQYYNGEERAKGNILERFSAQQFPDLHSELNLSSLELGDSALYFCASSVYGDEQFFGPGTRLTVL.

Many counts were recorded for this clonotype. The gene calls are TRBV18 and TRBJ1-3; 8 bases align to TRBD1. CDR3 length: 13 residues. Trimming cost V 6 bases and J 5 bases; bases outside gene matches: 3. Germline values: CDR1 KGHSH, CDR2 LQKENI. The CDR3 DNA is TGTGCCAGCTCTCCAGGGGGCCGAAACACCATATATTTT. Its translation: CASSPGGRNTIYF.

This clonotype has only one observation. A much more abundant neighbour one base away suggests this may be a read error. The chain couples TRBV5-1 to TRBJ2-1, with D unresolved. Germline loops: CDR1 SGHRS, CDR2 YFSETQ. The CDR3 is 13 amino acids. Trimming stripped 1 base from V and 15 bases from J, with 17 bases between. The CDR3 here is CASSLLEATPRFF. The CDR3 nucleotides are TGCGCCAGCAGCTTGCTTGAGGCCACCCCCCGGTTCTTC.

This clonotype was seen many times. The chain combines TRBV7-2 with TRBJ2-1; a weak D match, TRBD2 (5 bases). The CDR3 is 16 amino acids. V was trimmed by 0 bases and J by 2 bases, leaving 11 bases between them. Germline CDR1 SGHTA, CDR2 FQGNSA. CDR3 protein: CASSLARADTYNEQFF. The CDR3 nucleotides read TGTGCCAGCAGCTTAGCGCGGGCGGATACCTACAATGAGCAGTTCTTC.

V and J are TRBV25-1 and TRBJ1-1; maybe TRBD1 (6 bases). In germline, CDR1 is MGHDK, CDR2 SYGVNS. The germline V and J ends were trimmed by 6 bases and 1 base, with 18 bases remaining between them. The CDR3 consists of 16 residues. The CDR3 region is CASRNAGGRSNTEAFF. In DNA, the CDR3 is TGTGCCAGCAGAAATGCGGGGGGCAGATCGAACACTGAAGCTTTCTTT.

This clonotype showed up many times. The chain uses TRBV12-3 or TRBV12-4 and TRBJ1-6, with D maybe TRBD1 (5 bases). CDR3 size: 15 residues. Deletions cut 2 bases from V and 6 bases from J, with 11 bases between. The CDR3 is CASSLQGVLNSPLHF. The CDR3 DNA reads as TGTGCCAGCAGTTTACAAGGGGTCCTTAATTCACCCCTCCACTTT.

In its sample, this clonotype was seen a few times. The chain couples TRBV20-1 to TRBJ2-1; the match to TRBD2 covers 8 bases. Germline assignment: CDR1 DFQATT and CDR2 SNEGSKA (reference sequence). This CDR3 spans 14 amino acids. Losses at the gene ends were 2 bases for V and 3 bases for J; bases not matched to a gene: 3. DNA of the CDR3: TGCAGTGCTAGACTCGGGGGGGGCTACAATGAGCAGTTCTTC. This sequence encodes CSARLGGGYNEQFF.

This chain joins TRBV30 and TRBJ2-5; D may be TRBD1 (7 bases). CDR1 and CDR2 from the germline V gene are GTSNPN and SVGIG (reference sequence). The V end was cut by 4 bases, the J end by 2 bases, with 20 bases between. The CDR3 has 16 residues. CDR3: CAWTPTPGGFQETQYF. The CDR3 DNA sequence: TGTGCCTGGACCCCCACCCCAGGGGGGTTTCAAGAGACCCAGTACTTC.

In its sample, this clonotype was seen a few times. This chain connects TRBV24-1 to TRBJ2-4; possibly TRBD1 for D (5 bases). CDR1 and CDR2 from the germline V gene are KGHDR and SFDVKD. The CDR3 sequence is 16 residues long. Between the trimmed V and J ends, which lost 9 bases and 0 bases, there was a span of 17 bases. The DNA for the CDR3 is TGTGCCACCCGTACTATACGACAGCTAGCCAAAAACATTCAGTACTTC. Its protein is CATRTIRQLAKNIQYF.

The chain carries TRBV15 and TRBJ2-6, with 8 bases fitting TRBD1. This CDR3 region has 17 residues. V lost 3 bases to trimming and J lost 2 bases; unmatched junction nucleotides: 6. CDR1 is LNHNV and CDR2 is YYDKDF in the germline V gene (reference sequence). DNA of the CDR3: TGTGCCACCAGCAGGGACAGGGTGGACGCTGGGGCCAACGTCCTGACTTTC. It is translated as CATSRDRVDAGANVLTF.

This clonotype showed up just a few times. The chain carries TRBV10-1 and TRBJ1-1; D is uncertain. Trimming took 8 bases from V and 4 from J, leaving 5 bases between them. This CDR3 comprises 10 residues. The germline V gene encodes CDR1 WNHNN and CDR2 SYGVQD (reference sequence). The CDR3 sequence is CASWVTEAFF. Here the CDR3 DNA reads TGCGCCAGCTGGGTCACTGAAGCTTTCTTT.

This clonotype came up many times. The CDR3 sequence is CASSPHSGRAGEQYF. As DNA, the CDR3 is TGTGCCAGCAGCCCCCATAGCGGGAGGGCCGGCGAGCAGTACTTC. The chain joins TRBV3-1 to TRBJ2-7, with 11 bases matching TRBD2. The junction had 8 bases not matched to a gene; V was cut back by 4 bases and J by 6 bases. The CDR3 has 15 residues. Germline V gene data show CDR1 as LGHDT and CDR2 as YNNKEL (reference sequence).

In DNA form, the CDR3 reads TGCGCCAGCAGCTTGGGTGGGGACAGCCCGAACACCGGGGAGCTGTTTTTT. Translating gives CASSLGGDSPNTGELFF. This chain links TRBV5-1 with TRBJ2-2; 7 bases fit TRBD1. After removal of 0 bases from V and 0 bases from J, the junction contained 5 bases not matched to a gene. The CDR3 length is 17 residues. Looked up from germline, CDR1 is SGHRS and CDR2 is YFSETQ.

This clonotype was counted only a few times. The V gene is TRBV29-1, the J gene TRBJ2-5; D unclear. V lost 4 bases and J lost 1, with 7 bases in between. Germline V gene lookup returns CDR1 SQVTM and CDR2 ANQGSEA. The CDR3 runs 12 residues. The CDR3 sequence is CSVVMAQETQYF. The CDR3 DNA is TGCAGCGTTGTGATGGCCCAAGAGACCCAGTACTTC.

This chain uses TRBV10-3 with TRBJ1-3; D is possibly TRBD1 (5 bases). This CDR3 has 14 residues. V was cut by 0 bases and J by 9 bases, with 12 bases left in between. Germline V gives CDR1 ENHRY, CDR2 SYGVKD. The CDR3 bases are TGTGCCATCAGTGAGTCGAAGGGACCGAGCACCATATATTTT. Residues: CAISESKGPSTIYF.

About this clonotype: This likely reflects a read error, since a far larger clone is one base away. The V call is TRBV7-9, the J call TRBJ2-1; D perhaps matches TRBD2 (6 bases). Germline assignment: CDR1 SEHNR and CDR2 FQNEAQ (reference sequence). This CDR3 comprises 14 residues. The CDR3 DNA reads as TGTGCCAGCAGTGAGTTGGCGGGAAGCAATAAGCAGTTCTTC. It codes for CASSELAGSNKQFF.